A single sample is the source of the 22 T cell receptor beta chains below, sequenced in a study of naive and memory T cell subsets (dated by TCRdb to 2016 to 2017). The method was UMI-ligation and nested PCR. Sequencing was carried out with an Illumina MiSeq. To cover both TRBC1 and TRBC2, the beta constant-region primer consisted of an equimolar mix of two oligonucleotides. TCRdb applied fastp at Q25 and MiXCR to the public reads, then kept only in-frame beta chains. CDR3 protein sequences are deduplicated, and each keeps its most common genes and DNA. The sample includes 150,000 or so distinct CDR3 sequences, with about a sixth observed a single time. The ten largest make up around 0.14% of the sample. Sequencing used naive CD4+ T cells from blood. Reading the label with the study, this specimen's cell subset or site is: naive T cells, CD45RA high CD27+. These receptors originate from a human donor in good health.

The chain carries TRBV11-2 and TRBJ2-5; no reliable D call. Germline V lookup: CDR1 SGHAT, CDR2 FQNNGV. V was cut by 0 bases and J by 7 bases, with 9 bases left in between. This CDR3 contains 13 residues. Written as DNA, the CDR3 is TGTGCCAGCAGCTTAGAAACAACGGGGACCCAGTACTTC. Protein sequence: CASSLETTGTQYF.

The chain uses TRBV5-1 and TRBJ1-2, with TRBD1 matching 7 bases. The trim removed 4 bases at V and 0 bases at J, leaving 6 bases unmatched. Germline CDR1 SGHRS, CDR2 YFSETQ. The CDR3 length is 15 residues. The CDR3 DNA reads as TGCGCCAGCAGCGCCTCCGGGACAGCTAACTATGGCTACACCTTC. Amino acids: CASSASGTANYGYTF.

The rearrangement links TRBV10-3 to TRBJ2-7; 8 bases are shared with TRBD2. V shed 8 bases and J 2 bases; nucleotides not matched to a gene: 2. CDR1 and CDR2 from the germline V gene are ENHRY and SYGVKD. The CDR3 is 12 amino acids. DNA of the CDR3: TGTGCCATCGCGGGACTAGCCTACGAGCAGTACTTC. This codes for CAIAGLAYEQYF.

CDR3 nucleotide sequence: TGCGCCAGCAGCTTAGTTACCGGGACAGGGGGCTTCGACGAGCAGTACTTC. Amino acid sequence: CASSLVTGTGGFDEQYF. The chain combines TRBV5-1 with TRBJ2-7; TRBD1 agrees at 12 bases. Trimming took 2 bases from V and 5 from J; bases not matched to a gene: 11. The CDR3 loop spans 17 amino acids. CDR1 is SGHRS and CDR2 is YFSETQ in the germline V gene.

J is TRBJ1-4 and V is TRBV7-2; TRBD1 might be the D (6 bases). CDR1 is SGHTA, CDR2 FQGNSA, per germline. Between the trimmed V and J ends, which lost 5 bases and 2 bases, there was a span of 9 bases. This CDR3 has 14 amino acids. The CDR3 DNA follows: TGTGCCAGCAGCCGACAGGTCACTAATGAAAAACTGTTTTTT. Its translation is CASSRQVTNEKLFF.

The chain is built from TRBV5-5 and TRBJ1-5; tentatively, D is TRBD1 (6 bases). CDR1 and CDR2 (germline): SGHKS, YYEKEE (reference sequence). CDR3 length: 16 residues. The V gene lost 2 bases and the J gene lost 0 bases, with 12 bases spanning the gap. CDR3 bases: TGTGCCAGCAGCTTCCGACAGGACCATAGCAATCAGCCCCAGCATTTT. Protein product: CASSFRQDHSNQPQHF.

The chain is built from TRBV29-1 and TRBJ2-7, with TRBD1 matching 7 bases. The V gene end was trimmed by 5 bases and the J gene end by 2 bases; junction bases not matched to a gene: 12. The CDR3 runs 15 residues. The germline CDR1 and CDR2 sequences are SQVTM and ANQGSEA. CDR3 residues: CSVCEFGTVPYEQYF. The DNA of the CDR3 is TGCAGCGTTTGTGAGTTTGGGACAGTTCCCTACGAGCAGTACTTC.

The chain uses TRBV20-1 and TRBJ2-7, with 7 nucleotides matching TRBD2. Germline CDR1 reads DFQATT; CDR2 reads SNEGSKA (reference sequence). Trimming took 1 base from V and 0 from J; bases not matched to a gene: 0. The CDR3 has 13 residues. The CDR3 spells CSARGTSSYEQYF. The CDR3 nucleotides are TGCAGTGCTAGAGGGACTAGCTCCTACGAGCAGTACTTC.

The chain recombines TRBV4-1 with TRBJ2-2; D remains ambiguous. Trimming removed 3 bases from V and 1 base from J, with 6 bases in between. The CDR3 covers 14 residues. Germline V lookup: CDR1 MGHRA, CDR2 YSYEKL. The CDR3 loop is CASSHSGNTGELFF. CDR3 bases: TGCGCCAGCAGCCATTCAGGGAACACCGGGGAGCTGTTTTTT.

The chain carries TRBV5-1 and TRBJ2-7; TRBD1 aligns across 7 bases. The V segment lost 3 bases and the J segment 6 bases; nucleotides outside the gene matches: 15. Germline V gene lookup returns CDR1 SGHRS and CDR2 YFSETQ. The CDR3 runs 16 residues. In DNA form, the CDR3 reads TGCGCCAGCAGCTCCCCAGGGGTTGCAGGGGGAACCGAGCAGTACTTC. This sequence encodes CASSSPGVAGGTEQYF. The full variable domain, completed using reference TRBV5-1 and TRBJ2-7, is KAGVTQTPRYLIKTRGQQVTLSCSPISGHRSVSWYQQTPGQGLQFLFEYFSETQRNKGNFPGRFSGRQFSNSRSEMNVSTLELGDSALYLCASSSPGVAGGTEQYFGPGTRLTVT.

This clonotype was seen a handful of times. The J gene is TRBJ2-3, the V gene TRBV20-1; D gene uncertain. The CDR3 runs 14 residues. V was shortened by 3 bases and J by 1 base, with 11 bases between the two germline ends. Germline loops: CDR1 DFQATT, CDR2 SNEGSKA (reference sequence). Here the CDR3 DNA reads TGCAGTGCTAGGACTGATCTAGGCACAGATACGCAGTATTTT. It codes for CSARTDLGTDTQYF.

The chain recombines TRBV27 with TRBJ1-2; 8 bases match TRBD1. The ends lost 8 bases at V and 8 bases at J; junction bases unmatched: 13. Germline V gene lookup returns CDR1 MNHEY and CDR2 SMNVEV (reference sequence). This CDR3 has 14 residues. The CDR3 region has the DNA TGTGCCAGCTCTTTCAGGGGGCACGACGGGGGCTACACCTTC. It encodes CASSFRGHDGGYTF.

The V and J genes are TRBV6-5 and TRBJ2-7; D may be TRBD1 (5 bases). Germline-derived CDR1 and CDR2 are MNHEY and SVGAGI. V shed 6 bases and J shed 0 bases, with 12 bases lying between them. The CDR3 runs 14 residues. The CDR3 here is CASSPGHHSYEQYF. The CDR3 DNA is TGTGCCAGCAGCCCCGGACACCACTCCTACGAGCAGTACTTC.

This chain links TRBV29-1 with TRBJ2-7, with 10 bases matching TRBD2. J gave up 3 bases and V 3 bases, and 2 bases lay outside the gene matches. CDR3 length: 13 residues. CDR1 and CDR2 (germline): SQVTM, ANQGSEA. CDR3 sequence (DNA): TGCAGCGTTGATACTAGCGGGAACTACGAGCAGTACTTC. This gives the protein CSVDTSGNYEQYF.

This clonotype was detected many times. The chain recombines TRBV12-3 or TRBV12-4 with TRBJ2-3; D ambiguous. This CDR3 comprises 11 residues. V lost 7 bases to trimming and J lost 2 bases, with 4 bases between them. The CDR3 spells CASTSTDTQYF. Here the CDR3 DNA reads TGTGCCAGCACCTCCACAGATACGCAGTATTTT.

The chain couples TRBV12-3 or TRBV12-4 to TRBJ2-1; 8 bases fit TRBD2. The V segment lost 6 bases and the J segment 9 bases; nucleotides outside the gene matches: 16. CDR3 length: 16 residues. Written as DNA, the CDR3 is TGTGCCAGCAGCGCCCTACTAGCGGCCATTGGAAGTGAGCAGTTCTTC. The encoded protein is CASSALLAAIGSEQFF.

The chain carries TRBV19 and TRBJ2-3; a possible D gene is TRBD2 (6 bases). The CDR3 extends over 15 amino acids. V shed 9 bases and J shed 0 bases, with 16 bases lying between them. Germline CDR1 and CDR2: LNHDA and SQIVND (reference sequence). The CDR3 reads CARGTEGTSTDTQYF. For the CDR3, the DNA is TGTGCCAGGGGAACGGAGGGAACTAGCACAGATACGCAGTATTTT.

V gene TRBV6-2 or TRBV6-3 combines with J gene TRBJ1-1, with D unresolved. The germline V gene has CDR1 MNHEY and CDR2 SVGEGT. V lost 6 bases and J 1 base, leaving 9 bases between the germline ends. CDR3 length: 13 residues. The CDR3 protein is CASSDGRNTEAFF. DNA for the CDR3: TGTGCCAGCAGCGATGGACGGAACACTGAAGCTTTCTTT.

The gene calls are TRBV5-1 and TRBJ1-3, with D uncertain. The ends were cut back, 0 bases at V and 8 bases at J, with 12 bases in the middle. Germline V gives CDR1 SGHRS, CDR2 YFSETQ. CDR3 size: 14 residues. This CDR3 is CASSLVAGVDTIYF. The CDR3 nucleotides are TGCGCCAGCAGCTTGGTCGCCGGAGTAGACACCATATATTTT.

The chain combines TRBV4-3 with TRBJ2-3; no definite D call. Trimming cost V 3 bases and J 1 base, with 14 bases left between them. This CDR3 contains 16 residues. Germline V lookup: CDR1 LGHNA, CDR2 YSLEER. In DNA form, the CDR3 reads TGCGCCAGCAGCCATCAATATCCCGCGGGCACAGATACGCAGTATTTT. It codes for CASSHQYPAGTDTQYF.

This clonotype was found a few times. The chain joins TRBV28 to TRBJ2-7; D remains ambiguous. Trimming pared 7 bases from V and 7 bases from J, leaving 14 bases between. Looked up from germline, CDR1 is MDHEN and CDR2 is SYDVKM. CDR3 length equals 12 residues. CDR3: CASNRPGREQYF. The DNA for the CDR3 is TGTGCCAGCAACCGCCCGGGCCGGGAGCAGTACTTC.

The J gene is TRBJ1-3, the V gene TRBV29-1, with no clear D. Per the germline V gene, CDR1 is SQVTM and CDR2 is ANQGSEA. CDR3 size: 12 residues. Trimming stripped 4 bases from V and 0 bases from J, with 4 bases between. The CDR3 is CSVAYSGNTIYF. The CDR3 nucleotides read TGCAGCGTTGCCTACTCTGGAAACACCATATATTTT.